This is a list of T cell receptor beta chains from one sample in a study of beta chain features in type 1 diabetes. This table comes from immunoSEQ multiplex PCR, and its TCRdb copy is limited to in-frame clones, with some not included. Counted here are hundreds of thousands of clones, about 12% occurring once; the ten biggest clones make up 0.0085% to 0.012%. The sequenced sample was naive CD4+ T cells from blood. These receptors all stem from a woman aged 18-29 years with type 1 diabetes. Both conserved end residues are part of each CDR3. Each record gives: V gene, CDR3 protein.

V gene: TRBV5-8; CDR3 protein: CASSAREGEKLFF
V gene: TRBV6-1; CDR3 protein: CASNSERYNEQFF
V gene: TRBV29-1; CDR3 protein: CSVGVRDRGNEKLFF
V gene: TRBV6-6; CDR3 protein: CASSYGLATDTQYF
V gene: TRBV9; CDR3 protein: CASSVSGSNYGYTF
V gene: TRBV5-1; CDR3 protein: CASSPLSDQPQHF
V gene: TRBV5-1; CDR3 protein: CASSLPDKTYGYTF
V gene: TRBV4-3; CDR3 protein: CASSQDGTSGSGVEQFF
V gene: TRBV7-2; CDR3 protein: CASSRTQETQYF
V gene: TRBV18; CDR3 protein: CASSPSGGHSEAFF
V gene: TRBV30; CDR3 protein: CAWSTHRDVPEAFF
V gene: TRBV6-8; CDR3 protein: CASSRSTQGSGSPLHF
V gene: TRBV7-9; CDR3 protein: CASSLSRSSYEQYF
V gene: TRBV7-9; CDR3 protein: CASNRQGAKNIQYF
V gene: TRBV5-1; CDR3 protein: CASSFKGRGQGTEAFF
V gene: TRBV6-4; CDR3 protein: CASTPTSKSGTQYF
V gene: TRBV6-1; CDR3 protein: CASAAGVTGELFF
V gene: TRBV29-1; CDR3 protein: CSVNPQGGTEAFF
V gene: TRBV7-9; CDR3 protein: CASSLNRATTNEKLFF
V gene: TRBV7-2; CDR3 protein: CASSSHYSGAETQYF
V gene: TRBV14; CDR3 protein: CASSRKPGLLYNEQFF
V gene: TRBV5-5; CDR3 protein: CASSLPSGGADTQYF
V gene: TRBV6-5; CDR3 protein: CASSYEMNTEAFF
V gene: TRBV27; CDR3 protein: CASSSGTGRNYEQYF
V gene: TRBV14; CDR3 protein: CASSLRRTRGVNTEAFF
V gene: TRBV4-2; CDR3 protein: CASSQGEGKNIQYF
V gene: TRBV30; CDR3 protein: CASPGQANYGYTF
V gene: TRBV7-8; CDR3 protein: CASSLTSDPTDTQYF
V gene: TRBV11-2; CDR3 protein: CASSQLQDQPQHF
V gene: TRBV7-9; CDR3 protein: CASSSETGRSSYNEQFF
V gene: TRBV28; CDR3 protein: CASSLSSAGDHEQYF
V gene: TRBV29-1; CDR3 protein: CSVGGGTSGSRYEQYF
V gene: TRBV7-9; CDR3 protein: CASSPGTGDYGYTF
V gene: TRBV25-1; CDR3 protein: CASSDFRGQTQYF
V gene: TRBV4-1; CDR3 protein: CASSQVYRGEQYF
V gene: TRBV5-1; CDR3 protein: CASSPLAGGPETQYF
V gene: TRBV7-9; CDR3 protein: CASSLPGTNYGYTF
V gene: TRBV4-3; CDR3 protein: CASSQEDRGSYNEQFF
V gene: TRBV25-1; CDR3 protein: CASSGTPNTEAFF
V gene: TRBV6-5; CDR3 protein: CASRETGAWGYTF
V gene: TRBV9; CDR3 protein: CASSVGVTSGYNEQFF
V gene: TRBV9; CDR3 protein: CASSPDQGTQYF
V gene: TRBV2; CDR3 protein: CASGIGGYTDTQYF
V gene: TRBV30; CDR3 protein: CAWSSRLNEKLFF
V gene: TRBV28; CDR3 protein: CASTQGPYEQYF
V gene: TRBV5-4; CDR3 protein: CASSWGQGSPREEYF
V gene: TRBV2; CDR3 protein: CASSEFAEAFF
V gene: TRBV7-3; CDR3 protein: CASSPLAETGELFF
V gene: TRBV9; CDR3 protein: CASSSKGEGGEQFF
V gene: TRBV12-5; CDR3 protein: CASRKGGNTGELFF
V gene: TRBV5-1; CDR3 protein: CASSAGQGTSSPLHF
V gene: TRBV4-1; CDR3 protein: CASSQHGGQPQHF
V gene: TRBV18; CDR3 protein: CASSKAMGQNTDTQYF